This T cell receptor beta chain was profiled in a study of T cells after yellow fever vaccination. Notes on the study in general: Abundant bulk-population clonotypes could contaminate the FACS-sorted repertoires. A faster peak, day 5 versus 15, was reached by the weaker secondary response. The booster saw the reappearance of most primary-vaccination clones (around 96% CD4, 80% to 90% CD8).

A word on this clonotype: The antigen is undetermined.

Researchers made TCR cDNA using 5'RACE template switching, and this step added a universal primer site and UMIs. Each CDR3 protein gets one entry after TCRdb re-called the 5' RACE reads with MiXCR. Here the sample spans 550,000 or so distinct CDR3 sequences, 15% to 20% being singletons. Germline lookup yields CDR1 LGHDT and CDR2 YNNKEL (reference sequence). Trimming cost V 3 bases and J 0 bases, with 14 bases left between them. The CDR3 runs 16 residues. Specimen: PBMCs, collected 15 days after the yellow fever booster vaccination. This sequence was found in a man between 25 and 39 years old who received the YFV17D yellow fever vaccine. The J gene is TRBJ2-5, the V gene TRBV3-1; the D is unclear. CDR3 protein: CASSHREQEYQETQYF. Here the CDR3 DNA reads TGTGCCAGCAGCCACCGAGAGCAGGAGTACCAAGAGACCCAGTACTTC.